This section outlines one TCR beta chain sequence together with its context. This specimen comes from a study of CD4+ T cells in melanoma. This CDR3 has 17 residues. Germline lookup yields CDR1 MGHRA and CDR2 YSYEKL. V was clipped by 2 bases and J by 0 bases, with 16 bases between them. The repertoire was sequenced with immunoSEQ multiplex PCR; TCRdb's copy has only in-frame clones and lacks some. This table has some 13,000 clones, approximately 80% appearing once. The V and J genes are TRBV4-1 and TRBJ1-2, with D possibly matching TRBD1 (5 bases). This TCR derives from a human donor with melanoma. The sequenced sample was cells from a culture (not recorded whether cultured in vitro). CDR3 region: CASSQPTVGSANYGYTF. CDR3 coding DNA: TGCGCCAGCAGCCAACCGACAGTGGGTTCGGCTAACTATGGCTACACCTTC.